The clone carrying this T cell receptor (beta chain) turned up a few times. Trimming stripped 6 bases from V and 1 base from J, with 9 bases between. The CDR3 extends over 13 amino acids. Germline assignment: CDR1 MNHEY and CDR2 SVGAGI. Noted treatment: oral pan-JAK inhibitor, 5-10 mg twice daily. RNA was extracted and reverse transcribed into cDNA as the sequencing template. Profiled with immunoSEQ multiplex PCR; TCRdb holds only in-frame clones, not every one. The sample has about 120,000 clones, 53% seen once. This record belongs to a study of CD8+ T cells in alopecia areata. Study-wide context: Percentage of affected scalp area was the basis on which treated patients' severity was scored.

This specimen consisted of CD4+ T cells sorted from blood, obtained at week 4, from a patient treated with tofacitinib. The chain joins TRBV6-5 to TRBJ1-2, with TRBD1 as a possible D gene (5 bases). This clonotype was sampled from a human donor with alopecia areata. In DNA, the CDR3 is TGTGCCAGCAGACACGACAGTAACTATGGCTACACCTTC. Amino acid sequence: CASRHDSNYGYTF.